Listed below are T cell receptor beta chains from one sample, sequenced in a study of cytotoxic CD8 clonotypes in ibrutinib-treated CLL. Here immunoSEQ multiplex PCR was the method, and the copy in TCRdb shows in-frame clones only, minus some. The sample records over 200,000 clones, just over 70% being singletons. Source: PBMCs, taken after 12 months of ibrutinib treatment. The source is a human donor with chronic lymphocytic leukemia. Each CDR3 is given with its conserved first and last residue. The D gene is left open where the match is weak. Part of the rows lack a size; the others show once, few, many or a class for expanded clones.

D gene: TRBD2
clone size: .
CDR3 length: 14
J gene: TRBJ2-3
V gene: TRBV12-5
CDR3 DNA: TGTGCTAGTGGTCAAAGCGGGGGGGCAGATACGCAGTATTTT
CDR3 protein: CASGQSGGADTQYF

D gene: .
clone size: .
CDR3 length: 13
J gene: TRBJ2-1
V gene: TRBV2
CDR3 DNA: TGTGCCAGCAGCGTAGGGGTTAGCAATGAGCAGTTCTTC
CDR3 protein: CASSVGVSNEQFF

D gene: TRBD2
clone size: .
CDR3 length: 19
J gene: TRBJ2-3
V gene: TRBV9
CDR3 DNA: TGTGCCAGCAGCGTAGCGAAGGGACTAGCGGCTACTAGCACAGATACGCAGTATTTT
CDR3 protein: CASSVAKGLAATSTDTQYF

D gene: .
clone size: .
CDR3 length: 15
J gene: TRBJ1-2
V gene: TRBV4-3
CDR3 DNA: TGCGCCAGCAGCCAGGGTGACCTGGGCAGCTATGGCTACACCTTC
CDR3 protein: CASSQGDLGSYGYTF

D gene: .
clone size: .
CDR3 length: 14
J gene: TRBJ2-1
V gene: TRBV30
CDR3 DNA: TGTGCCTGGACCGCGGGGCATTCCTACAATGAGCAGTTCTTC
CDR3 protein: CAWTAGHSYNEQFF

D gene: .
clone size: .
CDR3 length: 13
J gene: TRBJ2-2
V gene: TRBV5-8
CDR3 DNA: TGTGCCAGCAAAGAGGCTAACACCGGGGAGCTGTTTTTT
CDR3 protein: CASKEANTGELFF

D gene: .
clone size: .
CDR3 length: 15
J gene: TRBJ1-1
V gene: TRBV4-1
CDR3 DNA: TGCGCCAGCAGCTCAGAGGCGGGGGAAGGGACTGAAGCTTTCTTT
CDR3 protein: CASSSEAGEGTEAFF

D gene: TRBD1
clone size: .
CDR3 length: 15
J gene: TRBJ2-1
V gene: TRBV7-3
CDR3 DNA: TGTGCCAGCAGCTCTTCCGGGACAGGTATAAATGAGCAGTTCTTC
CDR3 protein: CASSSSGTGINEQFF

D gene: .
clone size: .
CDR3 length: 13
J gene: TRBJ1-2
V gene: TRBV6-5
CDR3 DNA: TGTGCCAGCAGAAGGAACGGGGGGGATGGCTACACCTTC
CDR3 protein: CASRRNGGDGYTF

D gene: TRBD2
clone size: .
CDR3 length: 14
J gene: TRBJ2-7
V gene: TRBV5-6
CDR3 DNA: TGTGCCAGCAGCTTACTAGCGGGAGTCTACGAGCAGTACTTC
CDR3 protein: CASSLLAGVYEQYF

D gene: .
clone size: .
CDR3 length: 15
J gene: TRBJ2-7
V gene: TRBV2
CDR3 DNA: TGTGCCAGCAGTGAAGCGCTAGGATTTGTACACGAGCAGTACTTC
CDR3 protein: CASSEALGFVHEQYF

D gene: .
clone size: .
CDR3 length: 15
J gene: TRBJ2-2
V gene: TRBV7-2
CDR3 DNA: TGTGCCAGCAGCTTAGCGCTGGGGGGGCAAGGGGAGCTGTTTTTT
CDR3 protein: CASSLALGGQGELFF

D gene: TRBD2
clone size: .
CDR3 length: 16
J gene: TRBJ2-1
V gene: TRBV14
CDR3 DNA: TGTGCCAGCAGCCGAGGGACTAGCGGGGTAAACAATGAGCAGTTCTTC
CDR3 protein: CASSRGTSGVNNEQFF

D gene: TRBD2
clone size: .
CDR3 length: 13
J gene: TRBJ2-7
V gene: TRBV7-3
CDR3 DNA: TGTGCCAGCAGCTTGGACAGCGGGGGCGAGCAGTACTTC
CDR3 protein: CASSLDSGGEQYF

D gene: TRBD1
clone size: .
CDR3 length: 14
J gene: TRBJ2-7
V gene: TRBV5-8
CDR3 DNA: TGTGCCAGCAGCTTGCTAGGACAGGTTGGCGAGCAGTACTTC
CDR3 protein: CASSLLGQVGEQYF

D gene: .
clone size: few
CDR3 length: 14
J gene: TRBJ1-5
V gene: TRBV7-8
CDR3 DNA: TGTGCCAGCAGCTTATTGCAGAGCAATCAGCCCCAGCATTTT
CDR3 protein: CASSLLQSNQPQHF